The 4 T cell receptor beta chains in this list originate from one sample, sequenced in a study of control samples from healthy donors and cancer patients. The method was immunoSEQ multiplex PCR; TCRdb's version includes in-frame clones alone and lacks a portion of them. This sample has approximately 140,000 clones, with around nine tenths found just once. Sequenced input: PBMCs. The source is a man aged 50 to 59 with head and neck cancer.

This rearrangement joins TRBV2 to TRBJ2-2; 11 bases are shared with TRBD2. Germline V lookup: CDR1 SNHLY, CDR2 FYNNEI. The CDR3 has 16 amino acids. V was pared by 6 bases and J by 5 bases, with 8 bases of the junction left unmatched. CDR3 nucleotides: TGTGCCAGCAGCGCCCTAGCGGGGGGACCGACCGGGGAGCTGTTTTTT. This translates into CASSALAGGPTGELFF.

This chain joins TRBV5-8 and TRBJ1-1; the D is unclear. Between the trimmed V and J ends, which lost 0 bases and 1 base, there was a span of 7 bases. From germline, CDR1 is SGHTS and CDR2 YDEGEE. There are 14 residues in the CDR3. The CDR3 DNA is TGTGCCAGCAGCTTGGAGTGGTGGAACACTGAAGCTTTCTTT. It is translated as CASSLEWWNTEAFF.

J is TRBJ2-2 and V is TRBV14; 8 nucleotides line up with TRBD2. The CDR3 sequence is 16 residues long. CDR1 is SGHDN, CDR2 FVKESK, per germline. V dropped 4 bases and J dropped 1; count of bases not matched to a gene: 5. The CDR3 sequence is CASSPEAGVNTGELFF. In DNA, the CDR3 is TGTGCCAGCAGCCCTGAAGCGGGAGTGAACACCGGGGAGCTGTTTTTT.

V gene TRBV2 combines with J gene TRBJ2-7; 7 bases agree with TRBD2. Unmatched junction bases numbered 6, after V lost 7 bases and J lost 0 bases. Germline CDR1 and CDR2: SNHLY and FYNNEI. The length of the CDR3 is 14 residues. CDR3 bases: TGTGCCAGCAAAAGGGGACTAATCTCCTACGAGCAGTACTTC. Protein product: CASKRGLISYEQYF.